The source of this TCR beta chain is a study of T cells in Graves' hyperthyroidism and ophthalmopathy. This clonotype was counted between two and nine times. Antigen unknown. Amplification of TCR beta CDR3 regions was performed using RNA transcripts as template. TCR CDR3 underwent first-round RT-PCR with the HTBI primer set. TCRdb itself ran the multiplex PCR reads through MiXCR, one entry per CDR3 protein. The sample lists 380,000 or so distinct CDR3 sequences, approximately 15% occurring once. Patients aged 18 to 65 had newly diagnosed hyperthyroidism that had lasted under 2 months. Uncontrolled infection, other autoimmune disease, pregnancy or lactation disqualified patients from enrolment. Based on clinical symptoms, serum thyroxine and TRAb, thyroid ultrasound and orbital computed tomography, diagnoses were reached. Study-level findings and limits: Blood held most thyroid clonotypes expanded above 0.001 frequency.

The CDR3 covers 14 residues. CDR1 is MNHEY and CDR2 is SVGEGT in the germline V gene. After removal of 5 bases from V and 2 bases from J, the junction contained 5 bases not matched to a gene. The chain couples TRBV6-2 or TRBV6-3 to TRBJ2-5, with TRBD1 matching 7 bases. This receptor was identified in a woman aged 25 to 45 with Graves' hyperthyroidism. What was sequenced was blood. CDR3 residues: CASSQGTVQETQYF. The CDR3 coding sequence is TGTGCCAGCAGTCAAGGGACAGTACAAGAGACCCAGTACTTC.